The present entry profiles one T cell receptor (beta chain) with its context. This sample is drawn from a study of cytotoxic CD8 clonotypes in ibrutinib-treated CLL. Study as a whole: An average of approximately 260,000 productive templates and approximately 91,000 productive rearrangements was obtained per sample.

Trimming left V 8 bases short and J 0 bases short, with 14 bases between. Per the germline V gene, CDR1 is MNHEY and CDR2 is SMNVEV (reference sequence). This CDR3 contains 15 residues. Repertoires were generated with immunoSEQ multiplex PCR, while TCRdb's copy carries only in-frame clones and drops some. The sample consists of about 160,000 clones, about 88% of them appearing once. The sample was PBMCs, taken at disease progression, from a patient treated with ibrutinib. The rearrangement links TRBV27 to TRBJ2-1, with D uncertain. The TCR sequence derives from a human donor with chronic lymphocytic leukemia. CDR3 residues: CASRLRPSSYNEQFF. In DNA, the CDR3 is TGTGCCAGCCGGTTGCGCCCAAGCTCCTACAATGAGCAGTTCTTC.